These 11 T cell receptor beta chains were all obtained from the same sample, sequenced in a study of T cells in Graves' hyperthyroidism and ophthalmopathy. Using RNA transcripts as the source, TCR beta CDR3 regions were amplified. TCR CDR3 regions were first amplified by RT-PCR with HTBI primers. TCRdb re-called the multiplex PCR reads through MiXCR, storing one row per CDR3 protein. The sample carries more than 300,000 distinct CDR3 sequences, about 17% recorded once. What was sequenced was blood. The source of these receptors is a woman aged 25 to 45 with Graves' hyperthyroidism that later progressed to Graves' ophthalmopathy.

This clonotype has ten or more counts. The CDR3 protein is CASSLRIGKSETQYF. The DNA of the CDR3 is TGTGCCAGCAGCTTAAGAATCGGCAAATCGGAGACCCAGTACTTC. The chain couples TRBV11-2 to TRBJ2-5; unclear D gene. CDR3 size: 15 residues. Trimming left V 2 bases short and J 5 bases short, with 15 bases between. Germline-derived CDR1 and CDR2 are SGHAT and FQNNGV.

The table lists this clonotype with many counts. J is TRBJ2-3 and V is TRBV28; 10 bases are shared with TRBD2. J was trimmed by 1 base and V by 5 bases; bases with no gene match: 9. The V gene's germline CDR1 is MDHEN and CDR2 SYDVKM. The CDR3 consists of 17 residues. CDR3 amino acids: CASSDPSGGAGTDTQYF. The CDR3 region has the DNA TGTGCCAGCAGTGACCCCAGCGGGGGGGCCGGCACAGATACGCAGTATTTT.

This clonotype was observed at least ten times. The V gene is TRBV29-1, the J gene TRBJ2-1; 8 bases match TRBD1. The CDR3 runs 17 residues. After removal of 2 bases from V and 5 bases from J, the junction contained 14 bases not matched to a gene. The V gene's germline CDR1 is SQVTM and CDR2 ANQGSEA. The CDR3 sequence is CSVEPFPTGVDHNEQFF. The CDR3 DNA follows: TGCAGCGTTGAACCCTTCCCGACAGGGGTCGACCACAATGAGCAGTTCTTC.

This clonotype appeared many times. The gene calls are TRBV27 and TRBJ2-7; the D call may be TRBD1 or TRBD2 (5 bases each). CDR3 length: 15 amino acids. Trimming shortened V by 5 bases and J by 3 bases, and 17 bases separated the two germline ends. Germline loops: CDR1 MNHEY, CDR2 SMNVEV (reference sequence). In DNA form, the CDR3 reads TGTGCCAGCAGTCCAAGGGGAGACTGGTTCTACGAGCAGTACTTC. Its translation: CASSPRGDWFYEQYF.

This clonotype was seen repeatedly, ten times or more. This chain links TRBV11-2 with TRBJ2-4; no clear D gene. Germline CDR1 and CDR2: SGHAT and FQNNGV. V lost 5 bases to trimming and J lost 9 bases, with 14 bases between them. This CDR3 comprises 13 residues. In DNA form, the CDR3 reads TGTGCCAGCAGCCCAAACACCGGTGGCATTCAGTACTTC. It is translated as CASSPNTGGIQYF.

This clonotype was counted at least ten times. The chain recombines TRBV27 with TRBJ2-1; no reliable D call. The V and J ends lost 3 bases and 6 bases respectively, with 15 bases between them. The CDR3 covers 15 residues. The germline CDR1 and CDR2 sequences are MNHEY and SMNVEV (reference sequence). DNA for the CDR3: TGTGCCAGCAGTTTCGCAGCTTTGATTAGCAATGAGCAGTTCTTC. Its protein product is CASSFAALISNEQFF.

This clonotype was detected ten times or more. The V call is TRBV11-2, the J call TRBJ2-7; 13 bases match TRBD2. Trimming at V came to 7 bases and at J to 5 bases, leaving 8 bases not matched to a gene. CDR1 SGHAT and CDR2 FQNNGV come from the germline V gene. This CDR3 region has 15 residues. The CDR3 nucleotides read TGTGCCAGCATCTCTGCAGGACTAGCGGGAGACGAGCAGTACTTC. Encoded protein: CASISAGLAGDEQYF. The full variable domain, rest sourced from reference TRBV11-2 and TRBJ2-7, is EAGVAQSPRYKIIEKRQSVAFWCNPISGHATLYWYQQILGQGPKLLIQFQNNGVVDDSQLPKDRFSAERLKGVDSTLKIQPAKLEDSAVYLCASISAGLAGDEQYFGPGTRLTVT.

This clonotype was seen ten or more times. The chain is built from TRBV2 and TRBJ1-2, with 8 bases matching TRBD1. This CDR3 comprises 15 residues. Unmatched junction bases numbered 8, after V lost 4 bases and J lost 4 bases. Germline values: CDR1 SNHLY, CDR2 FYNNEI. CDR3 residues: CASSGGPGGFYGYTF. The CDR3 nucleotides read TGTGCCAGCAGTGGAGGCCCAGGGGGCTTCTATGGCTACACCTTC.

This clonotype was detected ten times or more. V gene TRBV28 combines with J gene TRBJ1-5, with TRBD1 matching 8 bases. V shed 3 bases, J shed 5 bases, and the junction held 9 bases outside the gene matches. The germline CDR1 and CDR2 sequences are MDHEN and SYDVKM. This CDR3 is built from 16 residues. As DNA, the CDR3 is TGTGCCAGCAGTTTCGGAGGCAGGGGGCCCGATCAGCCCCAGCATTTT. As protein: CASSFGGRGPDQPQHF.

This clonotype has at least ten counts. V is TRBV10-3 and J is TRBJ2-7, with TRBD1 matching 12 bases. CDR1 ENHRY and CDR2 SYGVKD come from the germline V gene. After removal of 3 bases from V and 3 bases from J, the junction contained 3 bases not matched to a gene. This CDR3 comprises 15 residues. CDR3 region: CAISDWDRGLYEQYF. For the CDR3, the DNA is TGTGCCATCAGTGATTGGGACAGGGGGCTCTACGAGCAGTACTTC.

The J gene is TRBJ1-5, the V gene TRBV3-1, with 9 positions matching TRBD1. V shed 2 bases and J 6 bases; nucleotides not matched to a gene: 8. The CDR3 covers 16 residues. From germline, CDR1 is LGHDT and CDR2 YNNKEL (reference sequence). The CDR3 region is CASSQNPQGAVQPQHF. CDR3 sequence (DNA): TGTGCCAGCAGCCAAAACCCACAGGGGGCGGTTCAGCCCCAGCATTTT.